This paragraph reports one T cell receptor (beta chain). Its antigen is still unknown. This sample was included in a study of cytomegalovirus exposure and HLA in healthy donors. Overall study results and limits: The investigators catalogued 160 or so TCR beta chains as cytomegalovirus-associated. Among TCR sequences, most were rare, though some public TCRs appeared in many donors.

Clones were read by immunoSEQ multiplex PCR, and TCRdb kept only the in-frame ones, dropping some. The sample holds around 55,000 clones, approximately 92% seen once. V lost 5 bases, J lost 11 bases, and 15 bases lay in between. Germline assignment: CDR1 SEHNR and CDR2 FQNEAQ (reference sequence). There are 12 residues in the CDR3. The receptor comes from a man aged 18 to 30 in good health and CMV-seronegative. The genes are TRBV7-9 and TRBJ1-1; the D gene is possibly TRBD1 (5 bases). Material for sequencing was PBMCs. The chain's CDR3 is CASSPRDLSAFF. DNA of the CDR3: TGTGCCAGCAGCCCGCGGGACCTGTCCGCTTTCTTT.